This T cell receptor (beta chain) appears in the sequencing data of a study of T cell repertoires in cytomegalovirus infection. Study-level information: CMV infection together with matching HLA type was indicated by public TCR beta signatures.

General observations from the study: CMV-specific TCR beta clonotypes restricted by HLA-C dominated the ex vivo response. Pooled public TCR beta family frequency picked out CMV carriers with the relevant HLA.

MiXCR was run by TCRdb on the reads, yielding one entry per CDR3 protein. The sample holds some 200,000 distinct CDR3 sequences, around 35% seen once. As for this clonotype: Its antigen is not identified.

This TCR came from a human donor in good health (CMV status not recorded). Some clones in this sample may be carry-over from other donors' samples. This sample comprised CD8+ T cells from cultured PBMCs, obtained from culture after CMV antigen stimulation.

The CDR3 bases are TGTGCCAGCTCAGCCGAGACAGGCTACTATAGCAATCAGCCCCAGCATTTT. Translated, it gives CASSAETGYYSNQPQHF. The chain links TRBV18 to TRBJ1-5; D may be TRBD1 (6 bases). The V and J ends lost 5 bases and 0 bases respectively, with 17 bases between them. This CDR3 comprises 17 residues. From germline, CDR1 is KGHSH and CDR2 LQKENI.